This TCR beta chain was recorded in a study of T cells after yellow fever vaccination. The CDR3 extends over 15 amino acids. Per germline, CDR1 SGHRS and CDR2 YFSETQ. V lost 4 bases and J lost 0; bases outside the gene matches: 5. TCRdb processed the 5' RACE reads anew with MiXCR; each CDR3 protein has one entry. The sample yields hundreds of thousands of distinct CDR3 sequences, under 15% seen once. V and J are TRBV5-1 and TRBJ2-7; 9 bases are a match to TRBD1. Source: CD4+ T cells sorted from PBMCs, taken 15 days after the yellow fever booster vaccination. The TCR comes from a man younger than 30 who received the YFV17D yellow fever vaccine. CDR3 DNA: TGCGCCAGCAGCCCGACAGGGGGTCCCTCCTACGAGCAGTACGTC. Translating gives CASSPTGGPSYEQYV.